This entry concerns a single T cell receptor beta chain. Its antigen is as yet unknown. The data belong to a study of blood T cells in healthy people across ages. Alongside a J-beta primer mix, a sample-barcoded 5' primer served in a second PCR lasting about 7 to 11 cycles. Researchers report that a template-switch adaptor with 12 random nucleotides tagged each cDNA molecule. TCRdb re-analysed the 5' RACE reads in MiXCR, keeping a single row per CDR3 protein. This table holds hundreds of thousands of distinct CDR3 sequences, about half found once. The germline gives CDR1 MNHEY, CDR2 SMNVEV (reference sequence). CDR3 size: 17 residues. V was shortened by 5 bases and J by 7 bases, with 23 bases between the two germline ends. Findings of the study overall: Among long-lived donors, naive CD4+ cells were more numerous and diversity higher than in aged donors. Older individuals had lower TCR beta diversity per million T cells (the decline was roughly linear).

The chain links TRBV27 to TRBJ1-4; a possible D gene is TRBD1 (6 bases). The sequencing sample was made of blood. The clonotype comes from an older woman in good health. The CDR3 nucleotides are TGTGCCAGCAGTACTGGACAGCCCCGTGGGAGTTTTGAAAAACTGTTTTTT. Amino acids: CASSTGQPRGSFEKLFF.